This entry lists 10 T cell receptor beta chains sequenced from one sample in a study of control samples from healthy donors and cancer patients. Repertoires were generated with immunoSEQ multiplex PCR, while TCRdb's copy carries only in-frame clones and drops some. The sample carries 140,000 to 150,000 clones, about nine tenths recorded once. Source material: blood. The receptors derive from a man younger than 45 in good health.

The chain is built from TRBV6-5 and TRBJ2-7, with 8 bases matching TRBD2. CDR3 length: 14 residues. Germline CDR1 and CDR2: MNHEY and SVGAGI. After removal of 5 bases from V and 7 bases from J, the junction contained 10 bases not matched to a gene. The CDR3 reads CASSSGLAPLEQYF. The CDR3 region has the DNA TGTGCCAGCAGTAGCGGACTAGCCCCCTTGGAGCAGTACTTC.

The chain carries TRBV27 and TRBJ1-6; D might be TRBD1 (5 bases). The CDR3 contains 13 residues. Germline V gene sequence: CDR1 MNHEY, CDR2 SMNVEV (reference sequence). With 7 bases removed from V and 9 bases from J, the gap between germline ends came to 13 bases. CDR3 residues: CASKGAGRSPLHF. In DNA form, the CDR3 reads TGTGCCAGCAAAGGGGCCGGTCGTTCACCCCTCCACTTT.

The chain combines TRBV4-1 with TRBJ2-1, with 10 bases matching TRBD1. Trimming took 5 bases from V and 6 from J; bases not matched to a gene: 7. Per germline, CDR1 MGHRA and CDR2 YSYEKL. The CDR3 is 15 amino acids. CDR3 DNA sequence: TGCGCCAGCAGCTCCGGGACAGGGGTGATCAATGAGCAGTTCTTC. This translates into CASSSGTGVINEQFF.

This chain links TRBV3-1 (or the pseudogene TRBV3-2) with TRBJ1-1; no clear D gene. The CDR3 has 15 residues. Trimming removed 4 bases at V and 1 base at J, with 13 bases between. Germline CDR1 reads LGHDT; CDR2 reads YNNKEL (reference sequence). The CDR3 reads CASSRTGNKNTEAFF. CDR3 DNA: TGTGCCAGCAGCCGTACGGGGAATAAGAACACTGAAGCTTTCTTT.

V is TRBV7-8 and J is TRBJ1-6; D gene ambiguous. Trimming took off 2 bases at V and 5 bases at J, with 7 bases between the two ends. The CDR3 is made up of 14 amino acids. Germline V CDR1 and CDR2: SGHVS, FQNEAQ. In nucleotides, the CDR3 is TGTGCCAGCAGCTTAATTGGAAATAATTCACCCCTCCACTTT. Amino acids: CASSLIGNNSPLHF.

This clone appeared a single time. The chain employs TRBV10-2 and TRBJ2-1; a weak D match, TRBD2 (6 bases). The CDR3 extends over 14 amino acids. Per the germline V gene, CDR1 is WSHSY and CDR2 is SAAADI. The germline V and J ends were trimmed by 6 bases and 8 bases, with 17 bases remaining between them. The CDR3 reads CASSPGTPSHEQFF. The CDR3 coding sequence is TGCGCCAGCAGCCCCGGGACTCCTTCCCATGAGCAGTTCTTC.

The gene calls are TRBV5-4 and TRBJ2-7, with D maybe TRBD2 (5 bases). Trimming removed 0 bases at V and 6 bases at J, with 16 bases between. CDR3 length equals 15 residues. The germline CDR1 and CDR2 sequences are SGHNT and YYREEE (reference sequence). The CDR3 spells CASSLEGGGKREQYF. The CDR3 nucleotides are TGTGCCAGCAGCTTGGAAGGAGGAGGAAAACGCGAGCAGTACTTC.

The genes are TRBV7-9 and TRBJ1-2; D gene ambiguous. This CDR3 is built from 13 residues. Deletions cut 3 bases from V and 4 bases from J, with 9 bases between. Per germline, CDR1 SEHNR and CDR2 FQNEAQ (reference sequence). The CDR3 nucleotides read TGTGCCAGCAGCTTTGACCGGCCCTATGGCTACACCTTC. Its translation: CASSFDRPYGYTF.

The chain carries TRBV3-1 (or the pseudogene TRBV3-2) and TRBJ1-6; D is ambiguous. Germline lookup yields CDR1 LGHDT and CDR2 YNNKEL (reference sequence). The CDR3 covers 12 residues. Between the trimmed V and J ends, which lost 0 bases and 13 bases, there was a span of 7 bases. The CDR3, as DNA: TGTGCCAGCAGCCAAGATCGGCGGCCCCTCCACTTT. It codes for CASSQDRRPLHF.

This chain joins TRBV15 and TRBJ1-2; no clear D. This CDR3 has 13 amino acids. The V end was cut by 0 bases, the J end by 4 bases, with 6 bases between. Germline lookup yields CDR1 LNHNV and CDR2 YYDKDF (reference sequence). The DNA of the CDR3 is TGTGCCACCAGCAGAGACCCGGTCTATGGCTACACCTTC. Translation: CATSRDPVYGYTF.